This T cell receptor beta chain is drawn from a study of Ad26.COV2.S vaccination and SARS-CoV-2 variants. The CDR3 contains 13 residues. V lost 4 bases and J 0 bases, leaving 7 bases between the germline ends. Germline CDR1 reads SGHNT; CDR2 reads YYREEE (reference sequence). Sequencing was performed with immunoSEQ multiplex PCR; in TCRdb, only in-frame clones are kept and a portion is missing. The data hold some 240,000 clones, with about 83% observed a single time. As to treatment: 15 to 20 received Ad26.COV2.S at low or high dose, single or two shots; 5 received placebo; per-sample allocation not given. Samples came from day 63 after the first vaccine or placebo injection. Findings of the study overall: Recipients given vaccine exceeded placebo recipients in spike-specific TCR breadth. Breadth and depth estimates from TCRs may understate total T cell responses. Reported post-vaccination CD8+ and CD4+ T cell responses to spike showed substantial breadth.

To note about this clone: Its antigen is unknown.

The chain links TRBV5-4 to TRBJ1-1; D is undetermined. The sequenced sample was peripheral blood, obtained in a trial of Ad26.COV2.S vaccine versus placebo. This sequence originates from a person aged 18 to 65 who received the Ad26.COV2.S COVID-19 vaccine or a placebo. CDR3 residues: CASSQIMNTEAFF. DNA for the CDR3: TGTGCCAGCAGCCAGATCATGAACACTGAAGCTTTCTTT.